A selection of T cell receptor beta chains follows, all from one sample in a study of cytomegalovirus exposure and HLA in healthy donors. Assay used: immunoSEQ multiplex PCR; TCRdb lists only in-frame clones, some missing. The profile shows over 120,000 clones, about 80% of them singletons. The sequenced sample consisted of PBMCs. The receptors originated from a woman aged 55-70 years in good health and CMV-seropositive. The CDR3 runs from the conserved cysteine through the conserved F or W. The D gene is left open where the match is weak.

d_call v_call cdr3_aa
- TRBV11-2 CASSFGDSQETQYF
- TRBV19 CASSIHEQGKNIQYF
TRBD1 TRBV30 CAWSEGQGEKLFF
- TRBV7-9 CASSPGWTENTGELFF
TRBD1 TRBV9 CASSKRSEGGSGRDTRYF
- TRBV28 CAARVGNFDYNEQFF
- TRBV27 CASSPGQSSYEQYF
- TRBV7-9 CASSLGVANEKLFF
- TRBV6-5 CASRPSDSSNQPQHF
TRBD2 TRBV27 CASSFAGVGYNEQFF
- TRBV7-6 CASSLTGGQETQYF
TRBD1 TRBV5-1 CASRRVGQGPYEQYF
- TRBV25-1 CASSLLATSTDTQYF
- TRBV2 CASRLSEKLFF
TRBD1 TRBV15 CATSRDPTGATEAFF
TRBD1 TRBV7-6 CASSLVGTGSGTEAFF
TRBD2 TRBV11-3 CASSPSGPGTDTQYF
TRBD1 TRBV6-5 CASSRTGTGSYEQYF
- TRBV4-1 CASSPYEGYSYNEQFF
- TRBV6-1 CASSVRRGLNTEAFF
- TRBV19 CASNLGGYQPQHF
TRBD2 TRBV29-1 CTLWASGRRVTDTQYF
TRBD1 TRBV11-2 CASSSGTGYKQYF
TRBD2 TRBV28 CASRPLAGGDPSSYNEQFF
- TRBV7-3 CASRTDSGANVLTF
- TRBV28 CASMKRENTGELFF